The clone carrying this T cell receptor (beta chain) was detected ten times or more. Its antigen is as yet unknown. The read halts 3 residues ahead of the CDR3 end, with the missing end drawn from the germline J gene. This sample stems from a study of T cell clonality in common variable immunodeficiency. Findings of the study overall: Compared with controls, CVID subjects had fewer shared TCRbeta clones. Fewer deletions and N-nucleotide insertions were reportedly seen in common variable immunodeficiency TCR beta sequences.

Germline trimming cut 5 bases from V and 1 base from J; bases unmatched to any gene: 11. The CDR3 length is 18 residues. Germline lookup yields CDR1 SGHVS and CDR2 FNYEAQ. Heparinized whole blood, about 4.5 to 9 ml, came from each donor. Sequencing used immunoSEQ multiplex PCR; TCRdb keeps in-frame clones, though not all of them. Sampling found tens of thousands of clones, none seen once. This chain uses TRBV7-6 with TRBJ2-1; 10 bases fit TRBD2. Sequenced material: peripheral blood mononuclear cells. This sequence was found in a person aged 18-69 years in good health. The part of the CDR3 DNA that was read is TGTGCCAGCAGCCTCGTGCCTTCTAGCGGGGGTTCCTACAATGAG. The encoded protein is CASSLVPSSGGSYNE. The CDR3 reads in full as CASSLVPSSGGSYNEQFF.